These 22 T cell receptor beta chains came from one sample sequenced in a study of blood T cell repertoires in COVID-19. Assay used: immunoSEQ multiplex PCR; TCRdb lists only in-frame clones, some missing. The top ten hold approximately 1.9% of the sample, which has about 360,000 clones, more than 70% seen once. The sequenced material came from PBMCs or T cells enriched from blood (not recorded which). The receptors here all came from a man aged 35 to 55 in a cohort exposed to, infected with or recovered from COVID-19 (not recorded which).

The CDR3 DNA follows: TGTGCCAGTAGTATGGGAACAGGGGGCGATGAAAAACTGTTTTTT. Residues: CASSMGTGGDEKLFF. The chain carries TRBV19 and TRBJ1-4; 9 bases agree with TRBD1. The ends lost 3 bases at V and 6 bases at J; junction bases unmatched: 5. Germline V lookup: CDR1 LNHDA, CDR2 SQIVND (reference sequence). The CDR3 contains 15 residues.

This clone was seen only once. The CDR3 spells CASSGASSGNTIYF. As DNA, the CDR3 is TGTGCCAGCAGCGGTGCCAGCTCTGGAAACACCATATATTTT. The chain uses TRBV9 and TRBJ1-3; D unclear. CDR1 SGDLS and CDR2 YYNGEE come from the germline V gene. Trimming pared 3 bases from V and 0 bases from J, leaving 7 bases between. This CDR3 region has 14 residues.

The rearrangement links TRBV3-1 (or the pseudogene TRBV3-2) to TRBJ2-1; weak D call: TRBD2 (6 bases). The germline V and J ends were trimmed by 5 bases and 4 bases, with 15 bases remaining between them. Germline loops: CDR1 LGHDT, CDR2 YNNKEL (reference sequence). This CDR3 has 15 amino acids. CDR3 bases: TGTGCCAGCAGCTCCGACCCCGGGGGTTACAATGAGCAGTTCTTC. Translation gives CASSSDPGGYNEQFF.

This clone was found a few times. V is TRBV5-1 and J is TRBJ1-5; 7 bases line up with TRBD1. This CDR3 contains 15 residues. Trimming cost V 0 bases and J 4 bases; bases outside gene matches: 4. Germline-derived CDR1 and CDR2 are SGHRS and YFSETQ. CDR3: CASSLAGQRNQPQHF. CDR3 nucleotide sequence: TGCGCCAGCAGCTTGGCGGGACAGCGTAATCAGCCCCAGCATTTT.

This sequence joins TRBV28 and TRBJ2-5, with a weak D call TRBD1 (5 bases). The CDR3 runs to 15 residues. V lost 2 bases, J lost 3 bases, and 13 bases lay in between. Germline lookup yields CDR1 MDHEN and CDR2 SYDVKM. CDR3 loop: CASSLMGNRKETQYF. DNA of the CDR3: TGTGCCAGCAGTTTAATGGGGAACAGGAAAGAGACCCAGTACTTC.

The CDR3 is CASSASGRNTEAFF. CDR3 coding DNA: TGCGCCAGCAGTGCATCCGGGAGGAACACTGAAGCTTTCTTT. The chain recombines TRBV10-2 with TRBJ1-1, with D unclear. Germline CDR1 and CDR2: WSHSY and SAAADI. V was shortened by 4 bases and J by 1 base, with 10 bases between the two germline ends. The CDR3 is 14 residues long.

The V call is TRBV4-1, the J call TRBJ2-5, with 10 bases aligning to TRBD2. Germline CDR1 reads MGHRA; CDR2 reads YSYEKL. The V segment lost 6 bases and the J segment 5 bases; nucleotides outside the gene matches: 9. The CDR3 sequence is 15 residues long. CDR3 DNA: TGCGCCAGCAGTTACCTAGCGGGAGTTTCGGAGACCCAGTACTTC. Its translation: CASSYLAGVSETQYF.

The CDR3 DNA sequence: TGTGCCAGCAGCGGCCGGGCTGAAGCTTTCTTT. This codes for CASSGRAEAFF. This chain links TRBV27 with TRBJ1-1; D is unclear. V lost 6 bases and J lost 6, with 8 bases in between. Per the germline V gene, CDR1 is MNHEY and CDR2 is SMNVEV (reference sequence). CDR3 length: 11 amino acids.

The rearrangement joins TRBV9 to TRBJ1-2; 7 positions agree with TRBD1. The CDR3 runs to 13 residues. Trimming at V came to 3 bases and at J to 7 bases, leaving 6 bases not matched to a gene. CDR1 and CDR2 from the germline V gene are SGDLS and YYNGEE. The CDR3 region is CASSGRRGLGYTF. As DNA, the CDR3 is TGTGCCAGCAGCGGAAGGAGGGGGCTTGGCTACACCTTC.

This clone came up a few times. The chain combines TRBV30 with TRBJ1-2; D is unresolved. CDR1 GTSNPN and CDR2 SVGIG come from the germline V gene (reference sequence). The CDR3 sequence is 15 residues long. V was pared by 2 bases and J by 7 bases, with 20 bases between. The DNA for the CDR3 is TGTGCCTGGAGTCTAATAAGCCTGGTTTTTATTGGCTACACCTTC. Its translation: CAWSLISLVFIGYTF.

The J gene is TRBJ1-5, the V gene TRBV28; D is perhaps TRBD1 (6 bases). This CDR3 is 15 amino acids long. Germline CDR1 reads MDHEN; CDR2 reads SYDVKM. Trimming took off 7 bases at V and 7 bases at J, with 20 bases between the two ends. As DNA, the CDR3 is TGTGCCAGCACCCCCCGGACAGCGAAGAAGCAGCCCCAGCATTTT. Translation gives CASTPRTAKKQPQHF.

The CDR3 region has the DNA TGTGCCAGCAGACGGTGGGGGGTCGAGCAGTTCTTC. This codes for CASRRWGVEQFF. The J gene is TRBJ2-1, the V gene TRBV12-3 or TRBV12-4; weak D call: TRBD2 (6 bases). Trimming cost V 6 bases and J 10 bases, with 13 bases left between them. The CDR3 is 12 residues long.

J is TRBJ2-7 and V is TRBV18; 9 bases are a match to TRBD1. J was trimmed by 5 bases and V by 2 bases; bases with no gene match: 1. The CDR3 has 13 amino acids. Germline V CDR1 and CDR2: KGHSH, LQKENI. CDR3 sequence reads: CASSPGTGNEQYF. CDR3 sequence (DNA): TGTGCCAGCTCACCAGGGACAGGGAACGAGCAGTACTTC.

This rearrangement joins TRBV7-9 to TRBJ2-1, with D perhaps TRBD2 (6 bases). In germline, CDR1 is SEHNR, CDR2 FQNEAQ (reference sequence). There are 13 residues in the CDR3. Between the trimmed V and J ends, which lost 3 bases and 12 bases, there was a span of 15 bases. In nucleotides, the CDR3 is TGTGCCAGCAGCTTTCGACTAGTTACAGTGCAGTTCTTC. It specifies CASSFRLVTVQFF.

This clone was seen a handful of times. CDR3 sequence: CASSFNDRPGSYEQYF. For the CDR3, the DNA is TGCGCCAGCAGCTTCAATGACAGGCCAGGGTCCTACGAGCAGTACTTC. The chain couples TRBV5-1 to TRBJ2-7; possible D gene TRBD1, 6 bases. This CDR3 has 16 residues. Per the germline V gene, CDR1 is SGHRS and CDR2 is YFSETQ. Deletions cut 2 bases from V and 1 base from J, with 16 bases between. Variable domain in full (rest from reference TRBV5-1 and TRBJ2-7): KAGVTQTPRYLIKTRGQQVTLSCSPISGHRSVSWYQQTPGQGLQFLFEYFSETQRNKGNFPGRFSGRQFSNSRSEMNVSTLELGDSALYLCASSFNDRPGSYEQYFGPGTRLTVT.

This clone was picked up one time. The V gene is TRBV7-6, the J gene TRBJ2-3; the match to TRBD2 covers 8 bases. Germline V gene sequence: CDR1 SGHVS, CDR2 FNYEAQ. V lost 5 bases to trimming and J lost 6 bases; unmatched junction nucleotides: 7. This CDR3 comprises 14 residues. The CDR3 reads CASSPGTSHDTQYF. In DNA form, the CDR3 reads TGTGCCAGCAGCCCCGGGACTAGTCACGATACGCAGTATTTT.

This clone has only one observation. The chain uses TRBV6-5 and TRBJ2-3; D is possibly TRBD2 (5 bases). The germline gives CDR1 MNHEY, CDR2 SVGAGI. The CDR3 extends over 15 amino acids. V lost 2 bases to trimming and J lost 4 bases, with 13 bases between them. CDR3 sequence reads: CASSYGAGGADTQYF. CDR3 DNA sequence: TGTGCCAGCAGTTACGGTGCAGGAGGCGCAGATACGCAGTATTTT.

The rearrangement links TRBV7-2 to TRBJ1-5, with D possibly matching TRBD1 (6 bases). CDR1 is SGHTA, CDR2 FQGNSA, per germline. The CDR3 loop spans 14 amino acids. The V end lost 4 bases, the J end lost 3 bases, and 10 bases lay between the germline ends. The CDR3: CASSSGQINQPQHF. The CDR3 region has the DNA TGTGCCAGCAGCTCCGGACAGATCAATCAGCCCCAGCATTTT.

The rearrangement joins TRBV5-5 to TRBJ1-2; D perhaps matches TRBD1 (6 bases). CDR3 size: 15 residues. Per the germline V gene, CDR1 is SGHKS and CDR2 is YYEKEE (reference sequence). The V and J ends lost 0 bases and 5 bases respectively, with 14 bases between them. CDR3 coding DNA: TGTGCCAGCAGCTTGGTCGGGACAATGGTGTATGGCTACACCTTC. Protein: CASSLVGTMVYGYTF. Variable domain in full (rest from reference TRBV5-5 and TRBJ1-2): DAGVTQSPTHLIKTRGQQVTLRCSPISGHKSVSWYQQVLGQGPQFIFQYYEKEERGRGNFPDRFSARQFPNYSSELNVNALLLGDSALYLCASSLVGTMVYGYTFGSGTRLTVV.

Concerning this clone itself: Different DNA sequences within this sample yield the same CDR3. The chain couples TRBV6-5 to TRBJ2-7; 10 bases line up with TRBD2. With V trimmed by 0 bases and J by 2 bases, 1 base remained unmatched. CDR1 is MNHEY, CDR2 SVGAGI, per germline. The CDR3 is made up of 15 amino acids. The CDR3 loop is CASSYSLAGAYEQYF. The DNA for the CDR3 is TGTGCCAGCAGTTACTCCCTAGCGGGGGCCTACGAGCAGTACTTC.

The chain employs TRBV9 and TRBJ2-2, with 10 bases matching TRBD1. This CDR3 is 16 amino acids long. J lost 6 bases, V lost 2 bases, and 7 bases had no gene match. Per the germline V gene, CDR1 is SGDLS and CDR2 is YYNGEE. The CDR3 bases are TGTGCCAGCAGCGTTTGGACAGGGGGGACACCCGGGGAGCTGTTTTTT. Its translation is CASSVWTGGTPGELFF.

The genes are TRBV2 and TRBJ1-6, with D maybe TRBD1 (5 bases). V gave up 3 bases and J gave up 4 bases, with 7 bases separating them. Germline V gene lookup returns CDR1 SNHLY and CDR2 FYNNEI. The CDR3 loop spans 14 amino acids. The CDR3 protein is CASSDRVYNSPLHF. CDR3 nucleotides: TGTGCCAGCAGTGACAGGGTTTATAATTCACCCCTCCACTTT.